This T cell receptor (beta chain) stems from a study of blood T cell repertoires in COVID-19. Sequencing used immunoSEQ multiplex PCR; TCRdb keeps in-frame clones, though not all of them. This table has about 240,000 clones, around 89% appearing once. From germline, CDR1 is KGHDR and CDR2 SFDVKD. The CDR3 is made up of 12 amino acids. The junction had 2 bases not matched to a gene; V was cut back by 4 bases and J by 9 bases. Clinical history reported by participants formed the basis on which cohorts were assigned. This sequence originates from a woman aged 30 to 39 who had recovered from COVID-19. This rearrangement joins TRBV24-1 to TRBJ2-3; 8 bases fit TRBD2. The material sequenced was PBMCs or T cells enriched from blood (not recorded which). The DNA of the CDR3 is TGTGCCACCAGTGAAGGCGGGAGGACGCAGTATTTT. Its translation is CATSEGGRTQYF.